The 20 T cell receptor beta chains listed next were all sequenced from one sample in a study of T cell responses to AZD1222 COVID-19 vaccine (dated by TCRdb to 2020 to 2022). The meaning of the sample's time point label: baseline before first vaccination. Libraries were constructed by the immunoSEQ multiplex PCR assay. TCRdb limited this immuneACCESS table to in-frame rearrangements with V and J called. A share of clones is missing; checked studies link under half to unresolved V genes, and the rest is unexplained. The table for this sample lists 150,000 or so clones; 88% of them were counted only once. More than 13% of the sample is in the top ten clones. Specimen: peripheral blood, collected on day 0 of AZD1222 vaccination. These receptors were collected from an adult in good health.

The chain links TRBV5-1 to TRBJ2-3, with D perhaps TRBD1 or TRBD2 (5 bases each). V dropped 3 bases and J dropped 0 bases, with 8 bases sitting between them. The germline V gene has CDR1 SGHRS and CDR2 YFSETQ. The CDR3 is made up of 14 amino acids. The CDR3 is CASSSGTSTDTQYF. CDR3 nucleotide sequence: TGCGCCAGCAGCTCCGGGACCAGCACAGATACGCAGTATTTT.

The chain carries TRBV5-1 and TRBJ2-1; 10 bases are a match to TRBD2. Per germline, CDR1 SGHRS and CDR2 YFSETQ. V shed 4 bases and J 5 bases; nucleotides not matched to a gene: 6. The CDR3 spans 15 residues. The CDR3 protein is CASSPGLAVDNEQFF. The CDR3 region has the DNA TGCGCCAGCAGCCCCGGACTAGCGGTGGACAATGAGCAGTTCTTC.

This chain connects TRBV20-1 to TRBJ1-5; D perhaps matches TRBD1 (6 bases). The V gene lost 3 bases and the J gene lost 2 bases, with 11 bases spanning the gap. Germline CDR1 and CDR2: DFQATT and SNEGSKA (reference sequence). CDR3 length equals 14 residues. DNA of the CDR3: TGCAGTGCTAGTCAGGGACACGGCAATCAGCCCCAGCATTTT. Encoded protein: CSASQGHGNQPQHF.

V is TRBV7-2 and J is TRBJ1-3, with D possibly matching TRBD1 (6 bases). Per germline, CDR1 SGHTA and CDR2 FQGNSA. The CDR3 extends over 14 amino acids. The ends were cut back, 0 bases at V and 5 bases at J, with 8 bases in the middle. In DNA, the CDR3 is TGTGCCAGCAGCTTAGCACAGGGAAGAAACACCATATATTTT. Translating gives CASSLAQGRNTIYF.

The chain employs TRBV7-3 and TRBJ1-1, with 7 nucleotides matching TRBD1. The CDR3 has 12 residues. The J segment lost 11 bases and the V segment lost 6 bases, leaving 9 bases of the junction unmatched. Germline V gene data show CDR1 as SGHTA and CDR2 as FQGTGA. The CDR3 loop reads CASRGTAQEAFF. The CDR3 DNA reads TGTGCCAGCAGGGGGACAGCACAGGAGGCTTTCTTT.

The chain has TRBV2 and TRBJ1-2; weak D call: TRBD1 (6 bases). CDR1 and CDR2 (germline): SNHLY, FYNNEI. The CDR3 is 18 residues long. The V gene lost 4 bases and the J gene lost 5 bases, with 26 bases spanning the gap. The CDR3 DNA reads TGTGCCAGCAGTGGGGGTTCCCAGGGGCGACCAGGGGTGTATGGCTACACCTTC. It translates to CASSGGSQGRPGVYGYTF.

In nucleotides, the CDR3 is TGTGCCAGCAGTACCCGCACTGGGGAGGCGAACTATGGCTACACCTTC. Encoded protein: CASSTRTGEANYGYTF. The chain uses TRBV28 and TRBJ1-2; D uncertain. There are 16 residues in the CDR3. CDR1 is MDHEN and CDR2 is SYDVKM in the germline V gene. Trimming took 5 bases from V and 2 from J, leaving 18 bases between them.

The chain joins TRBV19 to TRBJ2-3; D is tentatively TRBD1 or TRBD2 (5 bases each). Per germline, CDR1 LNHDA and CDR2 SQIVND (reference sequence). Trimming pared 9 bases from V and 2 bases from J, leaving 15 bases between. The CDR3 is 14 amino acids. As DNA, the CDR3 is TGTGCCAGCCGGGACGCTCAGATCACAGATACGCAGTATTTT. It encodes CASRDAQITDTQYF.

The chain employs TRBV19 and TRBJ1-2, with TRBD1 matching 7 bases. CDR1 is LNHDA, CDR2 SQIVND, per germline (reference sequence). The trim removed 4 bases at V and 5 bases at J, leaving 7 bases unmatched. This CDR3 contains 14 residues. DNA for the CDR3: TGTGCCAGTAGTAAAGACAGGGTATGGTATGGCTACACCTTC. This gives the protein CASSKDRVWYGYTF.

This clone has a single count. This chain joins TRBV9 and TRBJ1-2; tentative D call: TRBD1 (6 bases). The CDR3 sequence is 14 residues long. Trimming stripped 5 bases from V and 3 bases from J, with 14 bases between. CDR1 SGDLS and CDR2 YYNGEE come from the germline V gene. The CDR3 here is CASSKGVLDYGYTF. The CDR3 bases are TGTGCCAGCAGTAAGGGGGTACTAGACTATGGCTACACCTTC.

This clone was seen only once. J is TRBJ2-1 and V is TRBV28, with D perhaps matching TRBD2 (5 bases). Deletions cut 6 bases from V and 1 base from J, with 10 bases between. The CDR3 loop spans 14 amino acids. CDR1 MDHEN and CDR2 SYDVKM come from the germline V gene. The CDR3 reads CASSPAGSYNEQFF. As DNA, the CDR3 is TGTGCCAGCAGCCCCGCGGGTTCCTACAATGAGCAGTTCTTC.

The chain carries TRBV6-5 and TRBJ1-1, with 9 positions matching TRBD1. Germline values: CDR1 MNHEY, CDR2 SVGAGI. CDR3 size: 14 residues. V was clipped by 6 bases and J by 5 bases; unmatched bases: 7. CDR3 residues: CASRRGTGSTEAFF. CDR3 bases: TGTGCCAGCAGACGAGGGACAGGGAGTACTGAAGCTTTCTTT.

Only one count was recorded for this clone. V gene TRBV15 combines with J gene TRBJ1-1, with TRBD1 matching over 7 bases. This CDR3 contains 17 residues. Trimming took 0 bases from V and 1 from J; bases not matched to a gene: 8. Germline V CDR1 and CDR2: LNHNV, YYDKDF (reference sequence). This CDR3 is CATSRDQIRQGNTEAFF. Written as DNA, the CDR3 is TGTGCCACCAGCAGAGATCAGATCCGACAGGGGAACACTGAAGCTTTCTTT. Drawing the rest from reference TRBV15 and TRBJ1-1, the complete variable domain is DAMVIQNPRYQVTQFGKPVTLSCSQTLNHNVMYWYQQKSSQAPKLLFHYYDKDFNNEADTPDNFQSRRPNTSFCFLDIRSPGLGDTAMYLCATSRDQIRQGNTEAFFGQGTRLTVV.

This chain links TRBV6-5 with TRBJ2-5; TRBD1 or TRBD2 may be the D gene (6 bases each). V lost 7 bases and J lost 6, with 12 bases in between. The CDR3 totals 12 residues. Germline V lookup: CDR1 MNHEY, CDR2 SVGAGI. Written as DNA, the CDR3 is TGTGCCAGCAAGGGGGGCAATAAGACCCAGTACTTC. Translation: CASKGGNKTQYF.

The chain has TRBV11-2 and TRBJ1-2; no firm D call. The CDR3 has 14 residues. Germline-derived CDR1 and CDR2 are SGHAT and FQNNGV. Trimming cost V 4 bases and J 2 bases, with 11 bases left between them. The CDR3: CASSSPRANYGYTF. The DNA of the CDR3 is TGTGCCAGCAGCTCCCCCCGGGCCAACTATGGCTACACCTTC.

The V and J genes are TRBV7-4 and TRBJ1-5, with 7 nucleotides matching TRBD1. Germline CDR1 and CDR2: SGHVT and SQSDAQ. The CDR3 has 16 amino acids. The ends lost 5 bases at V and 3 bases at J; junction bases unmatched: 10. DNA of the CDR3: TGTGCCAGCAGCCGAGGTACAGGGGAGGACAATCAGCCCCAGCATTTT. It is translated as CASSRGTGEDNQPQHF.

J is TRBJ1-1 and V is TRBV11-1; D unclear. V lost 1 base, J lost 1 base, and 4 bases lay in between. From germline, CDR1 is SGHAT and CDR2 FQDESV (reference sequence). The CDR3 extends over 13 amino acids. CDR3 DNA sequence: TGTGCCAGCAGCTTAGGAGGGAACACTGAAGCTTTCTTT. It codes for CASSLGGNTEAFF.

The chain recombines TRBV20-1 with TRBJ1-2; weak D call: TRBD1 (5 bases). Germline V gene lookup returns CDR1 DFQATT and CDR2 SNEGSKA (reference sequence). Trimming stripped 3 bases from V and 2 bases from J, with 7 bases between. CDR3 size: 12 residues. The CDR3 nucleotides are TGCAGTGCTAGTTGGGGGAACTATGGCTACACCTTC. Translating gives CSASWGNYGYTF.

This clone occurred once. The chain combines TRBV6-5 with TRBJ2-3, with D perhaps matching TRBD2 (5 bases). The CDR3 is 12 residues long. V was cut by 6 bases and J by 2 bases, with 6 bases left in between. The germline CDR1 and CDR2 sequences are MNHEY and SVGAGI. CDR3 sequence reads: CASSRDTDTQYF. The CDR3 DNA reads as TGTGCCAGCAGCCGGGACACAGATACGCAGTATTTT.

This rearrangement joins TRBV5-6 to TRBJ2-7; 7 nucleotides match TRBD1. Germline values: CDR1 SGHDT, CDR2 YYEEEE. The trim removed 5 bases at V and 1 base at J, leaving 6 bases unmatched. This CDR3 region has 14 residues. The CDR3, as DNA: TGTGCCAGCAGTCTCGTGGACAGGTCCTACGAGCAGTACTTC. Protein: CASSLVDRSYEQYF.